What follows is one TCR beta chain and its context. The sample comes from a study of blood T cell repertoires in COVID-19. Only in-frame clones appear in the TCRdb table, and some are missing; sequencing was by immunoSEQ multiplex PCR. The sample records approximately 270,000 clones, about 91% being singletons. Germline assignment: CDR1 SGHTA and CDR2 FQGNSA. The CDR3 loop spans 15 amino acids. Trimming took 4 bases from V and 4 from J, leaving 13 bases between them. Sequenced input: peripheral blood. The receptor comes from a young woman with COVID-19, enrolled during active disease. The chain combines TRBV7-2 with TRBJ2-2, with D maybe TRBD1 (7 bases). CDR3 sequence (DNA): TGTGCCAGCAGCTCTAGACAGGGAGGCACCGGGGAGCTGTTTTTT. Protein product: CASSSRQGGTGELFF.